The rows below give T cell receptor beta chains drawn from one sample of a study of cytomegalovirus exposure and HLA in healthy donors. The table came from immunoSEQ multiplex PCR; TCRdb's copy has only in-frame clones and leaves some out. The table lists some 90,000 clones, about 81% of them singletons. Sequenced sample: PBMCs. The receptors come from a man in his forties or fifties in good health and CMV-seronegative. CDR3s leave out the opening cysteine and the closing phenylalanine or tryptophan. The order of the fields is clone size, J gene, V gene, CDR3 protein. Size is stated for part of the rows, as once, few or many counts, or as a class when the clone is expanded.

>few|TRBJ1-4|TRBV7-9
ASSLVWTGMTKEKLF
>.|TRBJ2-5|TRBV13
ASSLDRTQETQY
>.|TRBJ1-5|TRBV7-7
ASSLPLRVNQPQH
>.|TRBJ2-7|TRBV18
ASSPGGGYEQY
>.|TRBJ2-7|TRBV5-5
ASSVQTNYEQY
>.|TRBJ1-5|TRBV2
ASSGTGTSLFNQPQR
>.|TRBJ1-2|TRBV14
ASSQYQGDYGYT
>.|TRBJ2-3|TRBV5-1
ASSLAGEYTDTQY
>.|TRBJ2-7|TRBV5-1
ASSHGSRTGPCVQY
>.|TRBJ2-3|TRBV6-1
AGAGTDTQY
>.|.|TRBV5-4
ASSVDGASYEQY
>.|TRBJ2-5|TRBV4-3
ASSQGQDTQETQY
>.|TRBJ2-4|TRBV6-1
ASSPVDRLKNIQY
>.|TRBJ1-1|TRBV5-6
ASSLRTSRGNTEAF
>.|TRBJ2-2|TRBV11-2
ASSLLAGGFTGELF
>.|TRBJ1-1|TRBV11-2
ASSDGRRGAF
>.|TRBJ2-5|TRBV7-2
ASSPGTGVPMRETQY
>.|TRBJ1-4|TRBV2
ASSFGTAGEKLF
>once|TRBJ2-5|TRBV7-2
ASSPLGGSQETQY
>.|TRBJ2-1|TRBV9
ASSPSGAIYEQF
>.|TRBJ1-1|TRBV19
ASSIGGFDTEAF
>.|TRBJ1-1|TRBV4-3
ASSRQGDTEAF
>.|TRBJ1-1|TRBV19
ASSIVGQGSTKPEAF
>.|TRBJ2-7|TRBV4-1
ASSQDPPSRGYYEQY
>.|TRBJ1-1|TRBV5-1
ASSSGQGFVNTEVF
>.|TRBJ2-5|TRBV19
ASSMGRVQETQY
>.|TRBJ1-6|TRBV19
ASRTPGQGVSPLH
>.|TRBJ2-1|TRBV10-3
AMGRTSGDEQF
>.|TRBJ2-5|TRBV7-8
ASSLIQSRRGETQY
>.|TRBJ1-3|TRBV15
ATSIQGSSGNTIY
>.|TRBJ1-4|TRBV2
ASSVGRNEKLF
>.|.|TRBV20-1
SAKGGYEQY
>few|TRBJ2-3|TRBV4-3
ASSQVSGGHTDTQY
>few|TRBJ2-1|TRBV7-9
ASSHNQASYNEQF
>.|TRBJ1-1|TRBV11-2
ASSRVEMNTEAF
>.|TRBJ1-1|TRBV6-6
ASSYTDRNTEAF
>.|TRBJ2-1|TRBV28
ASSFRGYAYNEQF
>.|TRBJ2-7|TRBV5-4
ASSSTSGGYYEQY
>.|TRBJ1-1|TRBV7-9
ASLQRRQGGKAGTEAF
>.|TRBJ2-1|TRBV19
ASSIGDFYNEQF
>.|TRBJ1-1|TRBV5-6
ASSLGVGGEAF
>.|TRBJ1-3|TRBV10-2
ASSLSVNSGNTIY
>.|TRBJ1-2|TRBV10-3
AISESMEQGADGYT
>.|TRBJ1-5|TRBV2
ATGGVYSNQPQH
>few|TRBJ1-2|TRBV11-2
ASSPSGGTVGGYT
>.|TRBJ1-2|TRBV29-1
SVGRPEGGYT
>.|TRBJ2-7|TRBV4-1
ASSQEGSSYEQY
>.|TRBJ1-4|TRBV10-2
ASSDYRGNEKLF
>.|TRBJ2-1|TRBV5-6
ASSLDVSSYNEQF
>.|TRBJ1-4|TRBV30
AWSDGTGDEKLF
>.|TRBJ1-4|TRBV6-4
ASSDSNGGKLF
>.|TRBJ2-7|TRBV5-1
ASRVGGEQY
>.|TRBJ2-6|TRBV18
ASSPAGAGANVLT
>.|TRBJ2-5|TRBV5-1
ASSLRGGETQY
>.|TRBJ2-2|TRBV29-1
SGTRNTGELF
>.|TRBJ1-2|TRBV5-1
ASSLDPTLSGYGYT